These 28 T cell receptor beta chains originate from one sample sequenced in a study of blood T cell repertoires in COVID-19. Data came from immunoSEQ multiplex PCR; TCRdb stores just in-frame clones and leaves some out. The table includes roughly 190,000 clones, approximately 89% detected once. The sample taken for sequencing was peripheral blood. These receptors originate from a woman in her fifties or sixties with acute or convalescent COVID-19.

Only a few counts were recorded for this clone. The chain has TRBV28 and TRBJ1-6, with TRBD1 identical over 11 bases. J lost 8 bases, V lost 7 bases, and 7 bases had no gene match. The CDR3 length is 15 residues. Germline V gene sequence: CDR1 MDHEN, CDR2 SYDVKM. CDR3 sequence (DNA): TGTGCCAGCACCCCCCGGACAGGGGGCTATTCACCCCTCCACTTT. Translation gives CASTPRTGGYSPLHF.

This clone was counted many times. This chain connects TRBV21-1 to TRBJ1-6. TRBV21-1 counts as a pseudogene. This CDR3 has 17 amino acids. The CDR3 bases are TGTGCCAGCAGCAAAAAGGGAAGGGAGGCCTTCGATTCACCCCTCCACTTT. Protein product: CASSKKGREAFDSPLHF.

V usage is TRBV28 and J usage is TRBJ1-1, with a weak D call TRBD1 (5 bases). This CDR3 contains 12 residues. The ends were cut back, 4 bases at V and 4 bases at J, with 7 bases in the middle. Per the germline V gene, CDR1 is MDHEN and CDR2 is SYDVKM. CDR3 loop: CASSWGGTEAFF. The CDR3 bases are TGTGCCAGCAGTTGGGGGGGCACTGAAGCTTTCTTT.

The CDR3 nucleotides are TGTGCCAGCAGTTACAGGAATACCGAGCAGTACGTC. This codes for CASSYRNTEQYV. This chain joins TRBV21-1 and TRBJ2-7; the D segment call TRBD1 is taken from the table without a DNA check. TRBV21-1 is a listed pseudogene. There are 12 residues in the CDR3.

The CDR3 DNA follows: TGTGCCAGCTCACCCTTGGCGGCCACAGATACGCAGTATTTT. This sequence encodes CASSPLAATDTQYF. The chain uses TRBV18 and TRBJ2-3; no reliable D call. This CDR3 contains 14 residues. The ends were cut back, 3 bases at V and 2 bases at J, with 9 bases in the middle. CDR1 is KGHSH, CDR2 LQKENI, per germline.

This chain joins TRBV9 and TRBJ2-1, with TRBD2 identical over 7 bases. The V and J ends lost 4 bases and 3 bases, in that order; junction bases with no gene match: 7. Germline V CDR1 and CDR2: SGDLS, YYNGEE. CDR3 size: 15 residues. For the CDR3, the DNA is TGTGCCAGCAGCTTCTCTAGCGGAGGCTACAATGAGCAGTTCTTC. This encodes CASSFSSGGYNEQFF.

This rearrangement joins TRBV27 to TRBJ2-1; D unresolved. The V and J ends lost 5 bases and 4 bases respectively, with 15 bases between them. Germline V gene sequence: CDR1 MNHEY, CDR2 SMNVEV (reference sequence). The CDR3 is made up of 15 amino acids. CDR3 nucleotides: TGTGCCAGCAGTCTCCGGTCCGCACTTTACAATGAGCAGTTCTTC. Its translation is CASSLRSALYNEQFF.

This chain uses TRBV4-2 with TRBJ1-2, with D perhaps TRBD1 (5 bases). The germline CDR1 and CDR2 sequences are LGHNA and YNFKEQ. The CDR3 has 15 residues. Between the trimmed V and J ends, which lost 0 bases and 4 bases, there was a span of 12 bases. The chain's CDR3 is CASSQDLVGAYGYTF. The CDR3, as DNA: TGTGCCAGCAGCCAAGATCTTGTAGGGGCCTATGGCTACACCTTC.

This clone showed up just once. This rearrangement joins TRBV16 to TRBJ2-2; tentative D call: TRBD2 (6 bases). There are 14 residues in the CDR3. Trimming cost V 4 bases and J 6 bases, with 12 bases left between them. Germline assignment: CDR1 KGHSY and CDR2 FQNENV. CDR3 sequence: CASSLSGGPGELFF. Here the CDR3 DNA reads TGTGCCAGCAGCCTGTCAGGAGGGCCCGGGGAGCTGTTTTTT.

The chain has TRBV7-2 and TRBJ2-3; 13 bases are a match to TRBD2. Looked up from germline, CDR1 is SGHTA and CDR2 is FQGNSA. J gave up 8 bases and V 6 bases, and 8 bases lay outside the gene matches. The CDR3 is 15 amino acids. CDR3 sequence: CASRLAGGPEATQYF. CDR3 nucleotide sequence: TGTGCCAGCAGACTAGCGGGAGGGCCGGAGGCTACGCAGTATTTT.

This clone was observed a few times. The chain couples TRBV7-9 to TRBJ1-3, with D perhaps TRBD1 (6 bases). The germline V gene encodes CDR1 SEHNR and CDR2 FQNEAQ (reference sequence). The ends were cut back, 6 bases at V and 0 bases at J, with 15 bases in the middle. The CDR3 spans 16 residues. The chain's CDR3 is CASSMDTGLSGNTIYF. The CDR3 nucleotides are TGTGCCAGCAGTATGGATACAGGGCTCTCTGGAAACACCATATATTTT.

The table lists this clone with a few counts. The chain employs TRBV20-1 and TRBJ1-1, with TRBD1 as a possible D gene (5 bases). The CDR3 loop spans 14 amino acids. The V and J ends lost 3 bases and 0 bases respectively, with 11 bases between them. CDR1 is DFQATT, CDR2 SNEGSKA, per germline (reference sequence). CDR3 DNA sequence: TGCAGTGCTAGTGGGACTATCATGAACACTGAAGCTTTCTTT. Its translation is CSASGTIMNTEAFF.

This clone has only one observation. As DNA, the CDR3 is TGTGCCAGCAGTTTGACAGGGCCGTCTTTCCCCCTCCACTTT. The encoded protein is CASSLTGPSFPLHF. This chain connects TRBV28 to TRBJ1-6; 7 bases align to TRBD1. This CDR3 has 14 residues. V trimming: 3 bases; J trimming: 13 bases; junction bases outside the gene matches: 9. Germline-derived CDR1 and CDR2 are MDHEN and SYDVKM.

V usage is TRBV6-2 or TRBV6-3 and J usage is TRBJ2-7; 13 nucleotides align to TRBD2. The CDR3 covers 17 residues. CDR1 MNHEY and CDR2 SVGEGT come from the germline V gene. The ends lost 2 bases at V and 1 base at J; junction bases unmatched: 5. The CDR3 nucleotides are TGTGCCAGCAGTTACAGGGGGACTAGCGGGACATCCTACGAGCAGTACTTC. Translated, it gives CASSYRGTSGTSYEQYF.

This clone was recorded once. The chain links TRBV24-1 to TRBJ1-2, with 10 positions matching TRBD1. CDR3 length: 15 residues. Trimming took 3 bases from V and 4 from J; bases not matched to a gene: 4. Germline CDR1 KGHDR, CDR2 SFDVKD. CDR3 sequence reads: CATSDPRTGGYGYTF. For the CDR3, the DNA is TGTGCCACCAGTGATCCTCGGACAGGGGGCTATGGCTACACCTTC.

J is TRBJ2-5 and V is TRBV3-1 (or the pseudogene TRBV3-2), with 7 bases fitting TRBD1. This CDR3 is built from 17 residues. The germline CDR1 and CDR2 sequences are LGHDT and YNNKEL (reference sequence). V trimming: 0 bases; J trimming: 0 bases; junction bases outside the gene matches: 7. In DNA form, the CDR3 reads TGTGCCAGCAGCCAAGATGTAGGGGGCCTTCACCAAGAGACCCAGTACTTC. Translating it yields CASSQDVGGLHQETQYF.

The chain joins TRBV6-5 to TRBJ2-7; D perhaps matches TRBD1 (6 bases). The CDR3 contains 12 residues. Per the germline V gene, CDR1 is MNHEY and CDR2 is SVGAGI. Between the trimmed V and J ends, which lost 5 bases and 2 bases, there was a span of 7 bases. The DNA of the CDR3 is TGTGCCAGCAGTAGGGACACCTACGAGCAGTACTTC. Translation gives CASSRDTYEQYF.

CDR3 bases: TGTGCCAGCAGTTACGCCGGAGGGAACACTGAAGCTTTCTTT. This codes for CASSYAGGNTEAFF. The chain has TRBV6-5 and TRBJ1-1; no definite D call. CDR1 and CDR2 from the germline V gene are MNHEY and SVGAGI. The V end lost 2 bases, the J end lost 1 base, and 8 bases lay between the germline ends. The CDR3 runs 14 residues.

This clone occurred once. The V call is TRBV28, the J call TRBJ2-7; 11 bases map to TRBD2. The CDR3 covers 17 residues. Germline trimming cut 7 bases from V and 0 bases from J; bases unmatched to any gene: 11. Looked up from germline, CDR1 is MDHEN and CDR2 is SYDVKM. The CDR3 spells CASKRATSGSASYEQYF. Here the CDR3 DNA reads TGTGCCAGCAAGCGCGCCACTAGCGGGAGCGCCTCCTACGAGCAGTACTTC.

This clone was counted a few times. J is TRBJ1-2 and V is TRBV3-1 (or the pseudogene TRBV3-2); 10 bases are shared with TRBD1. The CDR3 spans 16 residues. Germline CDR1 LGHDT, CDR2 YNNKEL (reference sequence). V was clipped by 6 bases and J by 4 bases; unmatched bases: 11. CDR3 nucleotides: TGTGCCAGCAGGGCCCGGGACAGGGGAAAGGGCTATGGCTACACCTTC. The encoded protein is CASRARDRGKGYGYTF.

The chain recombines TRBV6-6 with TRBJ2-1; 8 bases map to TRBD2. The CDR3 contains 14 residues. V was clipped by 7 bases and J by 11 bases; unmatched bases: 13. Per the germline V gene, CDR1 is MNHNY and CDR2 is SVGAGI (reference sequence). In DNA, the CDR3 is TGTGCCAGCACCTTTGGGTCGACTAGCGAAAAGCAGTTCTTC. This gives the protein CASTFGSTSEKQFF.

The CDR3 coding sequence is TGCAGCAACAGAGGGCCGGGTTGGATGAACACTGAAGCTTTCTTT. It translates to CSNRGPGWMNTEAFF. The J gene is TRBJ1-1, the V gene TRBV29-1; D is unresolved. The CDR3 spans 15 residues. The V gene lost 8 bases and the J gene lost 0 bases, with 19 bases spanning the gap. Germline V CDR1 and CDR2: SQVTM, ANQGSEA.

This clone was seen a handful of times. The genes are TRBV2 and TRBJ1-5; TRBD1 might be the D (6 bases). There are 17 residues in the CDR3. From germline, CDR1 is SNHLY and CDR2 FYNNEI. Trimming removed 6 bases from V and 2 bases from J, with 20 bases in between. As DNA, the CDR3 is TGTGCCAGCAGCTCGCCGGGCGGGGGCTTAGGCAATCAGCCCCAGCATTTT. Amino acids: CASSSPGGGLGNQPQHF.

The rearrangement joins TRBV30 to TRBJ1-5, with D uncertain. Germline lookup yields CDR1 GTSNPN and CDR2 SVGIG (reference sequence). Trimming left V 3 bases short and J 7 bases short, with 19 bases between. The CDR3 length is 15 residues. DNA of the CDR3: TGTGCCTGGAGCCGAGGTGGAGGCGGTTCACAGCCCCAGCATTTT. Its translation is CAWSRGGGGSQPQHF.

The chain joins TRBV28 to TRBJ2-7, with D possibly TRBD1 on 6 matching bases. The CDR3 is 15 amino acids. The germline V and J ends were trimmed by 4 bases and 5 bases, with 18 bases remaining between them. Germline CDR1 reads MDHEN; CDR2 reads SYDVKM. In nucleotides, the CDR3 is TGTGCCAGCAGTTATACCCCTAGGGGGTACAACGAGCAGTACTTC. Its protein product is CASSYTPRGYNEQYF.

The rearrangement links TRBV27 to TRBJ2-1; tentatively, D is TRBD2 (6 bases). The CDR3 sequence is 15 residues long. V shed 2 bases and J shed 2 bases, with 10 bases lying between them. The germline V gene encodes CDR1 MNHEY and CDR2 SMNVEV (reference sequence). The CDR3 DNA reads TGTGCCAGCAGTTTAGCAGCGGGCACCTACAATGAGCAGTTCTTC. Protein sequence: CASSLAAGTYNEQFF.

This clone was observed a few times. The chain joins TRBV7-2 to TRBJ1-2, with D perhaps matching TRBD1 (5 bases). The germline V gene has CDR1 SGHTA and CDR2 FQGNSA. The V end was cut by 0 bases, the J end by 8 bases, with 13 bases between. The CDR3 extends over 14 amino acids. CDR3 residues: CASSLARAVGGYTF. The CDR3 DNA is TGTGCCAGCAGCTTAGCCAGGGCAGTAGGGGGCTACACCTTC.

The chain uses TRBV5-1 and TRBJ2-1; 8 bases agree with TRBD1. The CDR3 totals 15 residues. V shed 5 bases, J shed 4 bases, and the junction held 8 bases outside the gene matches. Germline assignment: CDR1 SGHRS and CDR2 YFSETQ. The CDR3 protein is CASRPGQGTYNEQFF. In DNA, the CDR3 is TGCGCCAGCAGACCTGGACAGGGTACTTACAATGAGCAGTTCTTC.